This T cell receptor beta chain was identified in a study of T cell responses to AZD1222 COVID-19 vaccine. The CDR3 is 17 residues long. Germline assignment: CDR1 LGHNA and CDR2 YSLEER. With 0 bases clipped from V and 5 bases from J, the junction kept 11 bases outside the gene matches. Clones were sequenced by immunoSEQ multiplex PCR, and TCRdb holds only the in-frame ones, with some missing. The profile shows under 130,000 clones, roughly 82% of them singletons. This specimen was peripheral blood, taken on day 0 of AZD1222 vaccination. The clonotype originates from an adult in good health. The rearrangement uses TRBV4-3 and TRBJ2-3; 7 positions agree with TRBD1. The CDR3 sequence: CASSQDRGQERKDTQYF. The CDR3 DNA sequence: TGCGCCAGCAGCCAAGATCGCGGACAGGAGCGAAAAGATACGCAGTATTTT.